Detailed here is one T cell receptor beta chain. Its antigen is not known. This sample is drawn from a study of shared clonotypes between healthy human individuals. Whole-study context: For every donor, three CD4 naive, three CD4 memory, two CD8 naive and one CD8 memory plates were used.

The CDR3 spans 14 residues. The junction had 2 bases not matched to a gene; V was cut back by 4 bases and J by 1 base. Germline CDR1 reads SGHDT; CDR2 reads YYEEEE. This table comes from immunoSEQ multiplex PCR, and its TCRdb copy is limited to in-frame clones, with some not included. The sample yields around 2.5 million clones, 93% seen once. Study-wide results and caveats: Rarefaction curves obtained for sorted subsets showed sequencing incomplete despite large depth. Of the naive CD4 clonotypes, around 4.8% were shared across a few donors.

The TCR comes from a man younger than 35 in good health. Some clones in this sample may be carry-over from other donors' samples. Sequenced material: naive CD4+ T cells from PBMCs. Subset noted: CD45RA+ positively selected. J is TRBJ1-1 and V is TRBV5-6, with 9 bases fitting TRBD1. Written as DNA, the CDR3 is TGTGCCAGCAGCGCGGACAGGGGGAACACTGAAGCTTTCTTT. Translated, it gives CASSADRGNTEAFF.